The source of this T cell receptor (beta chain) is a study of CXCR3-negative and CXCR3-positive naive CD8 T cells. The TRB cDNA libraries were prepared by 5' RACE with UMI labels. TCRdb re-called the 5' RACE reads and gives one entry per CDR3 protein, without DNA. This sample's clone table lists approximately 38,000 distinct CDR3 sequences. The germline V gene has CDR1 SQVTM and CDR2 ANQGSEA. This CDR3 comprises 13 residues. The chain employs TRBV29-1 and TRBJ2-7; with no DNA, the TCRdb D assignment of TRBD2 cannot be verified. This receptor was taken from a human donor in good health. Some clones in this sample may be carry-over from other donors' samples. Material for sequencing was memory CD8+ T cells from blood. The CDR3 here is CSVEDEGLDEQYF.